The 11 T cell receptor beta chains given below trace back to one sample, sequenced in a study of beta chain features in type 1 diabetes. Since all of the isolated RNA was reverse transcribed, expressed TCRB transcripts were what got sequenced. Assay: immunoSEQ multiplex PCR; the TCRdb copy retains only in-frame clones and omits some. The sample lists 250,000 to 350,000 clones, 8% to 13% seen once, with approximately 0.016% in the top ten. The sample consisted of naive CD4+ T cells from blood. These receptors were collected from a woman in her 30s in good health.

The rearrangement joins TRBV7-2 to TRBJ2-7; 10 positions match TRBD2. Germline trimming cut 2 bases from V and 3 bases from J; bases unmatched to any gene: 1. CDR3 length: 14 amino acids. Germline loops: CDR1 SGHTA, CDR2 FQGNSA. The DNA for the CDR3 is TGTGCCAGCAGCTTATTAGCGGGAGGCTACGAGCAGTACTTC. This translates into CASSLLAGGYEQYF.

This clone was found a few times. CDR3 sequence: CASSSGGLREGSSSYNEQFF. For the CDR3, the DNA is TGTGCCAGCAGCTCTGGGGGGCTGCGGGAGGGCTCTTCCTCCTACAATGAGCAGTTCTTC. The chain links TRBV7-3 to TRBJ2-1; 9 positions match TRBD2. The CDR3 runs 20 residues. V shed 4 bases, J shed 0 bases, and the junction held 16 bases outside the gene matches. The germline V gene encodes CDR1 SGHTA and CDR2 FQGTGA.

This clone turned up a few times. This sequence joins TRBV7-2 and TRBJ2-7; 10 bases line up with TRBD2. In germline, CDR1 is SGHTA, CDR2 FQGNSA. CDR3 length: 16 residues. V lost 5 bases and J lost 2; bases outside the gene matches: 9. The CDR3 region is CASSEASGSAPYEQYF. The CDR3 DNA reads as TGTGCCAGCAGCGAGGCTAGCGGGAGTGCTCCCTACGAGCAGTACTTC.

The rearrangement joins TRBV7-8 to TRBJ2-5; a possible D gene is TRBD2 (6 bases). Per the germline V gene, CDR1 is SGHVS and CDR2 is FQNEAQ. The CDR3 extends over 13 amino acids. V lost 5 bases and J 4 bases, leaving 11 bases between the germline ends. The CDR3 DNA reads TGTGCCAGCAGCGCGACTAGGTTAGAGACCCAGTACTTC. It specifies CASSATRLETQYF.

The chain joins TRBV27 to TRBJ2-1, with 9 bases matching TRBD2. Trimming cost V 1 base and J 2 bases; bases outside gene matches: 9. The germline gives CDR1 MNHEY, CDR2 SMNVEV (reference sequence). The CDR3 extends over 18 amino acids. CDR3 loop: CASSLYAGGGRAYNEQFF. For the CDR3, the DNA is TGTGCCAGCAGTTTATATGCCGGGGGCGGGAGGGCCTACAATGAGCAGTTCTTC.

This chain connects TRBV28 to TRBJ1-2, with D maybe TRBD1 (5 bases). This CDR3 contains 12 residues. V shed 4 bases and J shed 8 bases, with 11 bases lying between them. The germline gives CDR1 MDHEN, CDR2 SYDVKM. The CDR3, as DNA: TGTGCCAGCAGTTCCACACCAGGGGGCTACACCTTC. Protein sequence: CASSSTPGGYTF.

This clone was seen a handful of times. This sequence joins TRBV28 and TRBJ2-1; 11 positions match TRBD2. Germline lookup yields CDR1 MDHEN and CDR2 SYDVKM. This CDR3 has 18 residues. V lost 2 bases and J lost 4; bases outside the gene matches: 10. In nucleotides, the CDR3 is TGTGCCAGCAGTTTACCCTTCACCTTAGCGGGAGGGTACAATGAGCAGTTCTTC. Protein: CASSLPFTLAGGYNEQFF.

The CDR3 DNA is TGTGCCAGCAGTGAAGCAGGGACAGGGAGTGAAGCTTTCTTT. As protein: CASSEAGTGSEAFF. V gene TRBV2 combines with J gene TRBJ1-1; 9 bases are shared with TRBD1. The CDR3 loop spans 14 amino acids. V lost 0 bases to trimming and J lost 7 bases; unmatched junction nucleotides: 3. Germline lookup yields CDR1 SNHLY and CDR2 FYNNEI.

The chain uses TRBV14 and TRBJ2-3; TRBD1 matches at 7 bases. The V gene's germline CDR1 is SGHDN and CDR2 FVKESK. The CDR3 sequence is 12 residues long. J lost 14 bases, V lost 4 bases, and 9 bases had no gene match. The CDR3 DNA follows: TGTGCCAGCAGCCGCTTGGGACAGAAGATGTATTTT. Its protein is CASSRLGQKMYF.

The V call is TRBV6-6, the J call TRBJ2-7; D call uncertain. V was trimmed by 2 bases and J by 2 bases, leaving 10 bases between them. This CDR3 has 14 residues. Germline lookup yields CDR1 MNHNY and CDR2 SVGAGI (reference sequence). The CDR3 region is CASSYPQSPYEQYF. Here the CDR3 DNA reads TGTGCCAGCAGTTACCCACAGAGTCCCTACGAGCAGTACTTC.

The rearrangement links TRBV4-1 to TRBJ2-1; 9 nucleotides agree with TRBD1. With V trimmed by 6 bases and J by 6 bases, 9 bases remained unmatched. CDR1 and CDR2 from the germline V gene are MGHRA and YSYEKL. The CDR3 length is 15 residues. The CDR3 sequence is CASRARPGQGNEQFF. Written as DNA, the CDR3 is TGCGCCAGCAGGGCCCGGCCGGGACAGGGCAATGAGCAGTTCTTC.